The T cell receptor beta chain under discussion was sequenced for a study of T cells after yellow fever vaccination. Points from the study as a whole: A weaker secondary response peaked on day 5, the primary on day 15.

With respect to this clonotype: The antigen is not known.

TCRdb itself ran the 5' RACE reads through MiXCR, one entry per CDR3 protein. The data hold about 340,000 distinct CDR3 sequences, with around 13% observed a single time. V was cut by 6 bases and J by 7 bases, with 11 bases left in between. Looked up from germline, CDR1 is SNHLY and CDR2 is FYNNEI. The CDR3 is 12 residues long. The clonotype originates from a man in his late teens or twenties who received the YFV17D yellow fever vaccine. The chain couples TRBV2 to TRBJ2-3; no reliable D call. The sequencing used CD4+ T cells sorted from PBMCs, collected 15 days after the yellow fever booster vaccination. The DNA for the CDR3 is TGTGCCAGCAGCGCTTACCCAAATACGCAGTATTTT. The encoded protein is CASSAYPNTQYF.